The text below deals with one T cell receptor (beta chain). What it binds is unknown. Amplification used 60 Vbeta primers and 13 Jbeta primers. Assay: immunoSEQ multiplex PCR; the TCRdb copy retains only in-frame clones and omits some. The table lists more than 95,000 clones, 60% to 85% of them singletons. The sample comes from a study of cytomegalovirus exposure and HLA in healthy donors. This CDR3 region has 16 residues. J lost 0 bases, V lost 4 bases, and 6 bases had no gene match. Germline V CDR1 and CDR2: LGHNA, YSLEER. Whole-study findings and limits: In vitro testing confirmed a few CMV-associated chains as specific for CMV antigens. At a 0.05 false discovery rate, a later analysis found some 18,000 TCR beta sequences to be associated with HLA alleles. Analyses of presence/absence relied on an assumption of roughly uniform sequencing depth across donors.

The V and J genes are TRBV4-3 and TRBJ2-1; TRBD2 aligns across 7 bases. Sequencing input: PBMCs. The sequence derives from a man in his fifties or sixties in good health and CMV-seronegative. For the CDR3, the DNA is TGCGCCAGCAGCCGCAGCGGGGCGAGCTCCTACAATGAGCAGTTCTTC. It specifies CASSRSGASSYNEQFF.